This T cell receptor (beta chain) derives from a study of T-cell memory formation after mild COVID-19. For the study at large: TCR clusters showed largely donor specificity. Notes on the study in general: That cross-reactive memory joined was suggested by some responding clones appearing in pre-infection memory. CD4/CD8 balance characterized clones contracting day 15 to 85, and CD4+ skew characterized later expanders.

Using constant-segment primers, 5'RACE produced TCR alpha and TCR beta cDNA libraries carrying sample barcodes and UMIs. One entry per CDR3 protein, called by TCRdb with MiXCR from the 5' RACE reads. The sample holds fewer than 600,000 distinct CDR3 sequences, roughly 21% seen once. Looked up from germline, CDR1 is SGHTA and CDR2 is FQGTGA. This CDR3 contains 16 residues. The germline V and J ends were trimmed by 5 bases and 1 base, with 17 bases remaining between them. This clonotype was seen a handful of times. Its antigen remains unknown. The specimen was PBMCs or a T cell subset sorted from them (not recorded which). V and J are TRBV7-3 and TRBJ1-1, with no clear D. This sequence originates from an adult woman who had mild COVID-19 (a few samples of this study predate the infection). Cell type and time point are not known. DNA for the CDR3: TGTGCCAGCAGCCCAACGGGCGGAGGGCAGAACACTGAAGCTTTCTTT. Translation gives CASSPTGGGQNTEAFF.